This TCR beta chain is drawn from a study of shared T cell receptors in the human thymus. TCRdb's table, derived via immunoSEQ multiplex PCR, lists solely in-frame clones and lacks some. The sample lists 720,000 or so clones, 70% to 90% seen once, with under 0.012% in the top ten. Between the trimmed V and J ends, which lost 5 bases and 2 bases, there was a span of 20 bases. Germline V gene lookup returns CDR1 SGHTA and CDR2 FQGTGA. The CDR3 has 17 residues. The data also belong to a second study, concerning human thymus T cells. From that paper: Surgeons resected thymus tissue during corrective heart surgery. Blood and thymic repertoires both appeared biased in V and J gene usage. Related studies noted strongly shared thymic repertoires across unrelated people.

Material for sequencing was thymocytes. This clonotype was sampled from a girl under three years old with a congenital heart defect. The V call is TRBV7-3, the J call TRBJ2-3; TRBD2 is a possible D gene (6 bases). The CDR3 loop is CASSPTPTSTLTDTQYF. The CDR3 DNA sequence: TGTGCCAGCAGCCCTACACCGACTAGTACCCTCACAGATACGCAGTATTTT. The whole variable domain, remainder taken from reference TRBV7-3 and TRBJ2-3, is GAGVSQTPSNKVTEKGKYVELRCDPISGHTALYWYRQSLGQGPEFLIYFQGTGAADDSGLPNDRFFAVRPEGSVSTLKIQRTERGDSAVYLCASSPTPTSTLTDTQYFGPGTRLTVL.